This TCR beta chain appears in the sequencing data of a study of beta chain features in type 1 diabetes. The study, taken as a whole, reports: Patients with type 1 diabetes carried fewer insertions and had more deletions at their VDJ junctions. Among all four CD4+ subsets, Type 1 diabetes patients had TCRB CDR3s that were moderately but significantly shorter.

The V end was cut by 4 bases, the J end by 1 base, with 14 bases between. The V gene's germline CDR1 is SGHAT and CDR2 FQNNGV. This CDR3 contains 16 residues. What was sequenced were expressed TCRB transcripts, since all of the isolated RNA had been reverse transcribed. Data came from immunoSEQ multiplex PCR; TCRdb stores just in-frame clones and leaves some out. Among 150,000 to 200,000 clones listed, roughly 8% were seen once. To note about this clone: Its antigen remains unidentified.

The origin of this receptor is a young woman with type 1 diabetes. Sequenced input: central memory CD4+ T cells from blood. V is TRBV11-2 and J is TRBJ2-1; tentative D call: TRBD2 (6 bases). In DNA, the CDR3 is TGTGCCAGCAGCTCATACTTTGCGGGGTCCTACAATGAGCAGTTCTTC. This sequence encodes CASSSYFAGSYNEQFF. Variable domain in full (rest from reference TRBV11-2 and TRBJ2-1): EAGVAQSPRYKIIEKRQSVAFWCNPISGHATLYWYQQILGQGPKLLIQFQNNGVVDDSQLPKDRFSAERLKGVDSTLKIQPAKLEDSAVYLCASSSYFAGSYNEQFFGPGTRLTVL.